This TCR beta chain was captured in a study of blood T cell repertoires in COVID-19. Overall study context: The samples span acute and convalescent COVID-19 from the United States, Italy and Spain. T cells, B-cell-depleted T cells, or PBMCs supplied cDNA or gDNA.

From germline, CDR1 is SGHNT and CDR2 YYREEE (reference sequence). This CDR3 spans 14 amino acids. After removal of 4 bases from V and 9 bases from J, the junction contained 7 bases not matched to a gene. Per the study methods: Nucleated cell counts were estimated from reference gene primer amplification. Sequencing used immunoSEQ multiplex PCR; TCRdb keeps in-frame clones, though not all of them. The D gene and trimming were derived from the DNA, and the V and J assignments and clone size from that table. Here the sample spans about 190,000 clones, over 75% being singletons. The chain carries TRBV5-4 and TRBJ2-1; 10 bases are shared with TRBD2. Source material: peripheral blood. This TCR derives from a woman at least 80 years old with active or convalescent COVID-19. The CDR3 DNA reads TGTGCCAGCAGCGCAAGCGGGGGGGCGGGTGAGCAGTTCTTC. It yields the protein CASSASGGAGEQFF.